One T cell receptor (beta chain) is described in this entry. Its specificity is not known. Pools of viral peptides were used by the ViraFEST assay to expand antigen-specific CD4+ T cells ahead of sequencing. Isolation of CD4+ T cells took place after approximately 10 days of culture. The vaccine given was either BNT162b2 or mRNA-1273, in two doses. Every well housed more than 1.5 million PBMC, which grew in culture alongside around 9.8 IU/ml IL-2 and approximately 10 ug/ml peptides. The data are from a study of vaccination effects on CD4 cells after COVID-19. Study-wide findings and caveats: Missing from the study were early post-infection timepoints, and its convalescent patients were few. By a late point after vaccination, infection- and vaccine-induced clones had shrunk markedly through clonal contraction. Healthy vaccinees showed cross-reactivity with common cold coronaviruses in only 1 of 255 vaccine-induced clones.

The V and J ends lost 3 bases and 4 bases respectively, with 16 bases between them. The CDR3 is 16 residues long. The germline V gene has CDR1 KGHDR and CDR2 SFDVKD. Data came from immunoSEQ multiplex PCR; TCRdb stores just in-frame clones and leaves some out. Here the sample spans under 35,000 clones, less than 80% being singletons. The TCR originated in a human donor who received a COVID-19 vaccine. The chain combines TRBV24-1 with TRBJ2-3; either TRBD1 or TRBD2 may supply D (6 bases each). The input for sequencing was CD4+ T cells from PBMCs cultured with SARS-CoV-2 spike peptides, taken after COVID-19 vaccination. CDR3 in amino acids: CATSDPRQAGPDTQYF. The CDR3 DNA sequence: TGTGCCACCAGTGATCCGCGACAGGCGGGACCAGATACGCAGTATTTT.